This TCR beta chain derives from a study of shared clonotypes between healthy human individuals. Sequencing was performed with immunoSEQ multiplex PCR; in TCRdb, only in-frame clones are kept and a portion is missing. The sample has roughly 1 million clones; 70% to 80% are singletons. This CDR3 is 15 amino acids long. Per germline, CDR1 MDHEN and CDR2 SYDVKM. Deletions cut 7 bases from V and 0 bases from J, with 13 bases between. Sequencing used memory CD4+ T cells from PBMCs. Specified subset: CD45RA-negative fraction. This receptor was obtained from a man younger than 35 in good health. Some clones in this sample may be carry-over from other donors' samples. The gene calls are TRBV28 and TRBJ2-1; possible D gene TRBD2, 6 bases. The CDR3 sequence is CASTPRRGSYNEQFF. In nucleotides, the CDR3 is TGTGCCAGCACCCCCCGGCGGGGCTCCTACAATGAGCAGTTCTTC.